This TCR beta chain was observed in a study of blood T cell repertoires in COVID-19. Donors in Cohort 3 counted as recovered after two negative PCRs, clearance, or symptom resolution. Produced via immunoSEQ multiplex PCR; TCRdb's table is partial and in-frame only. The table has more than 200,000 clones, roughly 80% seen once. The CDR3 has 12 residues. Germline CDR1 and CDR2: SGHAT and FQNNGV. V lost 5 bases, J lost 10 bases, and 8 bases stayed unmatched. The sequence was obtained from a man in his sixties who had recovered from COVID-19. The V call is TRBV11-2, the J call TRBJ2-7; 7 nucleotides match TRBD1. Sequenced input: PBMCs or T cells enriched from blood (not recorded which). The CDR3 DNA reads TGTGCCAGCAGCCCAACGGGACAGCCTCAGTACTTC. Its translation is CASSPTGQPQYF.